The rows below give T cell receptor beta chains drawn from one sample of a study of beta chain features in type 1 diabetes. Method: immunoSEQ multiplex PCR; TCRdb's copy keeps in-frame clones and lacks some. Among hundreds of thousands of clones listed, about 15% were seen once. Sequencing input: naive CD4+ T cells from blood. These receptor sequences come from a man younger than 30 with type 1 diabetes. The CDR3 runs from the conserved cysteine through the conserved F or W. A D gene is named only where the DNA matches it firmly. The size of a clone is reported for some rows only, either as once, few or many, or as a class for expanded clones.

d_call	j_call	clone_size	v_call	cdr3_nt	cdr3_aa
NA	TRBJ2-4	NA	TRBV5-5	TGTGCCAGCAGCTTGGCGGCGATCGAGGTTCAGTACTTC	CASSLAAIEVQYF
NA	TRBJ1-1	NA	TRBV5-1	TGCGCCAGCAGCTTGCAGGCAGGGCTGAACACTGAAGCTTTCTTT	CASSLQAGLNTEAFF
NA	TRBJ2-7	few	TRBV2	TGTGCCAGCAGTGCCCAGGGCCCATCCTACGAGCAGTACTTC	CASSAQGPSYEQYF
TRBD1	TRBJ2-4	NA	TRBV27	TGTGCCAGCAGTCCCATGCGACAGGGAAGGGTCAAAAACATTCAGTACTTC	CASSPMRQGRVKNIQYF
NA	TRBJ2-7	few	TRBV28	TGTGCCAGCATATCCCACGCGCCGGGAGCCTACGAGCAGTACTTC	CASISHAPGAYEQYF
TRBD1	TRBJ1-5	NA	TRBV2	TGTGCCAGCAGTGGAGGACAGGGCAATCAGCCCCAGCATTTT	CASSGGQGNQPQHF
TRBD2	TRBJ2-4	NA	TRBV19	TGTGCCAGTACGGCTAGCGGCATTCAGTACTTC	CASTASGIQYF
TRBD1	TRBJ1-2	NA	TRBV5-6	TGTGCCAGCAGCACAGGGGCCAACTATGGCTACACCTTC	CASSTGANYGYTF
NA	TRBJ1-3	few	TRBV25-1	TGTGCCAGCAGTGATCTTGGCAGCTCTGGAAACACCATATATTTT	CASSDLGSSGNTIYF
TRBD1	TRBJ1-1	NA	TRBV9	TGTGCCAGCAGCGGCCACCACAGGGGTCAAAGTGAAGCTTTCTTT	CASSGHHRGQSEAFF
TRBD2	TRBJ2-3	NA	TRBV5-4	TGTGCCAGCAGCTTGGGGGGACTAGCGGGTAGGATCACAGATACGCAGTATTTT	CASSLGGLAGRITDTQYF
NA	TRBJ2-5	few	TRBV25-1	TGTGCCAGCAGTGAATCGGCCCGGGTTGGAGAGACCCAGTACTTC	CASSESARVGETQYF
NA	TRBJ2-1	NA	TRBV5-1	TGCGCCAGCAGCTTGGGCCTATTCTCCTACAATGAGCAGTTCTTC	CASSLGLFSYNEQFF
NA	TRBJ2-5	few	TRBV11-2	TGTGCCAGCAGCTTAGGATCAGTCCAAGAGACCCAGTACTTC	CASSLGSVQETQYF
TRBD1	TRBJ1-4	NA	TRBV2	TGTGCCAGCAGTGGACAGGGTGCAACTAATGAAAAACTGTTTTTT	CASSGQGATNEKLFF
NA	TRBJ1-2	NA	TRBV7-2	TGTGCCAGCAGCTCGGGGAGAGCCAACTATGGCTACACCTTC	CASSSGRANYGYTF
NA	TRBJ2-7	NA	TRBV20-1	TGCAGTGCTAGGACGGCGGACGAGCAGTACTTC	CSARTADEQYF
TRBD1	TRBJ2-7	NA	TRBV5-1	TGCGCCAGCAGCCACTCCGGGACAGGGGGCGACGAGCAGTACTTC	CASSHSGTGGDEQYF
NA	TRBJ1-6	few	TRBV30	TGTGCCTGGAGTGTATTCGGGGATTCACCCCTCCACTTT	CAWSVFGDSPLHF
NA	TRBJ2-5	NA	TRBV7-9	TGTGCCAGCAGCTCCCTAACTGGACAGACTAAAGAGACCCAGTACTTC	CASSSLTGQTKETQYF
NA	TRBJ2-7	few	TRBV13	TGTGCCAGCAGGCCGGTTGGAGGGGCCCCCTACGAGCAGTACTTC	CASRPVGGAPYEQYF
NA	TRBJ2-3	NA	TRBV7-9	TGTGCCAGCAGCTCCTCTACAGATACGCAGTATTTT	CASSSSTDTQYF
NA	TRBJ2-4	NA	TRBV29-1	TGCAGCGTTGCCCCGAAGCTAGCCAAAAACATTCAGTACTTC	CSVAPKLAKNIQYF
NA	TRBJ1-1	NA	TRBV2	TGTGCCAGCAGGAATAGGTATCTCCTCAGGGTGAACACTGAAGCTTTCTTT	CASRNRYLLRVNTEAFF
NA	TRBJ2-7	few	TRBV30	TGTGCCTGGAGCCGGCGGACAGCCTACGAGCAGTACTTC	CAWSRRTAYEQYF
NA	TRBJ2-3	few	TRBV6-1	TGTGCCAGCAACGGGGTCCCAGATACGCAGTATTTT	CASNGVPDTQYF
TRBD1	TRBJ1-1	NA	TRBV18	TGTGCCAGCTCTGCAGGGGGTAGCTGGACTGAAGCTTTCTTT	CASSAGGSWTEAFF
NA	TRBJ1-1	few	TRBV7-2	TGTGCCAGCAGCTTAGATCCGGGGGACACTGAAGCTTTCTTT	CASSLDPGDTEAFF
TRBD1	TRBJ1-2	NA	TRBV18	TGTGCCAGCTCAACTTGGGACAGGGCGGTCTATGGCTACACCTTC	CASSTWDRAVYGYTF
TRBD1	TRBJ1-5	NA	TRBV28	TGTGCCAGCAGCCCGGGGCAGGGGGAGGTCTATCAGCCCCAGCATTTT	CASSPGQGEVYQPQHF
TRBD2	TRBJ2-5	NA	TRBV5-1	TGCGCCAGCAAGAGGGGACTAGCGGAGAATTGGCTCCAGTACTTC	CASKRGLAENWLQYF
NA	TRBJ2-1	few	TRBV29-1	TGCAGCGGGGGCCCCAGGTTAGGGAATGAGCAGTTCTTC	CSGGPRLGNEQFF
NA	TRBJ2-3	few	TRBV19	TGTGCCAGTAGTTTCGGGGATACGCAGTATTTT	CASSFGDTQYF
NA	TRBJ2-7	NA	TRBV9	TGTGCCAGCAGCGTAGATCGGGAAGGCGAGCAGTACTTC	CASSVDREGEQYF
TRBD2	TRBJ2-7	NA	TRBV10-3	TGTGCCATCAGTGAGCAAACTAGCGGGAGACCCCACTTC	CAISEQTSGRPHF
NA	TRBJ2-3	few	TRBV7-2	TGTGCCAGCAGCCCTCTAGGACAGAACACAGATACGCAGTATTTT	CASSPLGQNTDTQYF
TRBD2	TRBJ2-3	NA	TRBV11-3	TGTGCCAGCAGCCCGCGGGGGACAGATACGCAGTATTTT	CASSPRGTDTQYF
NA	TRBJ2-1	NA	TRBV11-2	TGTGCCAGCAGCTTAATAAGGAGGGTCGATGAGCAGTTCTTC	CASSLIRRVDEQFF
NA	TRBJ1-1	NA	TRBV10-3	TGTGCCATCGGGGCGACCCTGGGCCATGAAGCTTTCTTT	CAIGATLGHEAFF
NA	TRBJ2-7	NA	TRBV18	TGTGCCAGCTCACCAGGGGGGATGGACGAGCAGTACTTC	CASSPGGMDEQYF
TRBD2	TRBJ2-5	NA	TRBV29-1	TGCAGCGACCGGACTAGCGGGAGTCCAGAGACCCAGTACTTC	CSDRTSGSPETQYF
NA	TRBJ2-5	NA	TRBV5-1	TGCGCCAGCAGACCTTCACTTGATTCGACCCAGTACTTC	CASRPSLDSTQYF
NA	TRBJ2-7	few	TRBV6-6	TGTGCCAGCAGCTACACGGGGATCACCTACGAGCAGTACTTC	CASSYTGITYEQYF
NA	TRBJ2-6	NA	TRBV21-1	TGTGCCAGCAGCAAATATTTTTCGGCTAGCGGGAGAACGAGCTCTGGGGCCAACGTCCTGACTTTC	CASSKYFSASGRTSSGANVLTF
TRBD1	TRBJ1-2	NA	TRBV7-2	TGTGCCAGCAGCTCTTACAGGGGGCCGCACTATGGCTACACCTTC	CASSSYRGPHYGYTF
NA	TRBJ2-1	NA	TRBV28	TGTGCCAGCAGTCCCAGAAATGAGCAGTTCTTC	CASSPRNEQFF
NA	TRBJ1-5	NA	TRBV5-6	TGTGCCAGCAGCTTGGGGCGGCCGAATCAGCCCCAGCATTTT	CASSLGRPNQPQHF
TRBD2	TRBJ2-7	NA	TRBV7-8	TGTGCCAGCAGCTTAGGACTAGCGGGAGTCTACGAGCAGTACTTC	CASSLGLAGVYEQYF
NA	TRBJ2-1	NA	TRBV18	TGTGCCAGCTCACCACGTCCAGGGACCTACAATGAGCAGTTCTTC	CASSPRPGTYNEQFF
NA	TRBJ1-1	few	TRBV30	TGTGCCTGGAAGCCCTTTCTAATCCGAGCTACTGAAGCTTTCTTT	CAWKPFLIRATEAFF
NA	TRBJ1-5	few	TRBV5-1	TGCGCCAGCAGCTTGGGAGAGGGGGGGAAAAGCAATCAGCCCCAGCATTTT	CASSLGEGGKSNQPQHF
TRBD1	TRBJ1-4	NA	TRBV2	TGTGCCAGCCGAACAGGGGATGAAAAACTGTTTTTT	CASRTGDEKLFF
TRBD1	TRBJ1-1	NA	TRBV5-1	TGCGCCAGCAGCTTCAGGGGGGACGGAGACACTGAAGCTTTCTTT	CASSFRGDGDTEAFF